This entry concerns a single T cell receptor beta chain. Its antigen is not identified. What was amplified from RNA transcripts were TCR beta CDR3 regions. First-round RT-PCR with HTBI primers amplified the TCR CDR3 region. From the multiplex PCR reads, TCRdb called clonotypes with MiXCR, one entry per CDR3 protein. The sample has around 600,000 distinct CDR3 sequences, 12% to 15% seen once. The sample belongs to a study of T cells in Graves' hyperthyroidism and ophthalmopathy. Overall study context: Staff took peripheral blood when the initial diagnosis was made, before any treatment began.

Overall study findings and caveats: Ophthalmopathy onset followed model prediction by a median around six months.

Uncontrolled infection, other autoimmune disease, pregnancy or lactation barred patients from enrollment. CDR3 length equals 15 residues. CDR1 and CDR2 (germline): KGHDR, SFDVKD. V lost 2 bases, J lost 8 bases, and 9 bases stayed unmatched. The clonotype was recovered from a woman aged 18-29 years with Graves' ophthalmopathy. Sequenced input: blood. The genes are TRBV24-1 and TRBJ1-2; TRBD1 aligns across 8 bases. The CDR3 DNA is TGTGCCACCAGTGATTCGCGGCAGGGGGCGGGAGGCTACACCTTC. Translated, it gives CATSDSRQGAGGYTF.